This TCR beta chain was identified in a study of CD4 T cells in relation to SARS-CoV-2 and coronaviruses. Study summary: PBMCs were cultured with antigen for nine to ten days before TCR beta sequencing. No peptide or an HIV-1 Nef peptide pool served as negative control. Whole-study results and caveats: SARS-CoV-2-driven expansion was significantly weaker in crossreactive than monoreactive clones.

Germline trimming cut 1 base from V and 6 bases from J; bases unmatched to any gene: 8. This CDR3 comprises 15 residues. CDR1 KGHSH and CDR2 LQKENI come from the germline V gene. Before the COVID-19 pandemic, during about 2011-2019, CD4+ T cells were taken from unexposed donors. The cells were cultured for around ten days before CD4+ T cells were isolated. Cells permitting, SARS-CoV-2 S/N and four cold-coronavirus spikes were tested on unexposed-donor CD4+ T cells. In regard to this clone: Antigen specificity is unknown.

The protocol was immunoSEQ multiplex PCR, while the TCRdb copy is restricted to in-frame clones and leaves out a portion. The table includes approximately 25,000 clones, around 79% detected once. The source is a human donor in good health. The sample consisted of CD4+ T cells from PBMCs, cultured in vitro. V gene TRBV18 combines with J gene TRBJ2-7, with TRBD1 matching 8 bases. The CDR3 region is CASSPRRTGNREQYF. Written as DNA, the CDR3 is TGTGCCAGCTCACCACGACGGACAGGGAATCGCGAGCAGTACTTC.